The rows below give T cell receptor beta chains drawn from one sample of a study of T cells in Graves' hyperthyroidism and ophthalmopathy. MiXCR was run by TCRdb on the multiplex PCR reads, yielding one entry per CDR3 protein. Of roughly 380,000 distinct CDR3 sequences in the sample, approximately 14% were seen once. Sequencing was carried out using blood. The receptors shown here come from a woman in her sixties or seventies with Graves' hyperthyroidism. Both conserved end residues are part of each CDR3. A D gene is named only where the DNA matches it firmly. Rows may omit the clone size; those that give it use once, few, many or a size class.

few	TRBV29-1	NA	TRBJ1-5	CSVEDLGGQPQHF	TGCAGCGTTGAAGATCTTGGGGGTCAGCCCCAGCATTTT
NA	TRBV11-1	TRBD1	TRBJ1-6	CASSTQGAEPLHF	TGTGCCAGCAGCACACAGGGGGCGGAACCCCTCCACTTT
NA	TRBV9	NA	TRBJ2-2	CASSPRSYSGATGELFF	TGTGCCAGCAGCCCAAGGTCCTATAGCGGAGCCACCGGGGAGCTGTTTTTT
many	TRBV5-1	TRBD2	TRBJ2-1	CASSFLPPGLAGGDEQFF	TGCGCCAGCAGCTTCCTTCCACCGGGACTAGCGGGAGGAGATGAGCAGTTCTTC
many	TRBV6-5	TRBD2	TRBJ2-7	CASSYSGLAGNSYEQYF	TGTGCCAGCAGTTACTCGGGACTAGCGGGGAACTCCTACGAGCAGTACTTC
many	TRBV30	NA	TRBJ1-1	CAWSPALGAFF	TGTGCCTGGAGTCCAGCACTAGGAGCTTTCTTT
NA	TRBV5-4	TRBD2	TRBJ2-1	CASSGPTGTSTYNEQFF	TGTGCCAGCAGCGGCCCTACCGGGACTAGCACCTACAATGAGCAGTTCTTC
NA	TRBV11-1	TRBD2	TRBJ2-1	CASSRNPGTSGYNEQFF	TGTGCCAGCAGCCGCAACCCCGGGACTAGCGGGTACAATGAGCAGTTCTTC
NA	TRBV6-1	NA	TRBJ2-1	CASSRESPVWNEQFF	TGTGCCAGCAGTCGGGAATCACCAGTCTGGAATGAGCAGTTCTTC
many	TRBV10-3	TRBD1	TRBJ2-7	CAISGDRGGNEQYF	TGTGCCATCAGTGGGGACAGGGGTGGGAACGAGCAGTACTTC
many	TRBV7-3	TRBD2	TRBJ2-3	CASSLGGAGGGTDTQYF	TGTGCCAGCAGCTTAGGTGGCGCGGGAGGAGGGACGGATACGCAGTATTTT
NA	TRBV12-5	NA	TRBJ1-5	CASGLVSGAGLSNQPQHF	TGTGCTAGTGGTTTGGTATCTGGGGCAGGGCTCAGCAATCAGCCCCAGCATTTT
few	TRBV12-3/TRBV12-4	NA	TRBJ2-1	CASRTTANEQFF	TGTGCCAGCCGGACTACAGCCAATGAGCAGTTCTTC
many	TRBV6-1	NA	TRBJ1-4	CASSVGGNNEKLFF	TGTGCCAGCAGTGTCGGAGGGAATAATGAAAAACTGTTTTTT
few	TRBV4-1	NA	TRBJ2-7	CASSQDDSSYEQYF	TGCGCCAGCAGCCAAGATGACAGCTCCTACGAGCAGTACTTC
NA	TRBV28	NA	TRBJ2-3	CASSFMISTDTQYF	TGTGCCAGCAGTTTCATGATAAGCACAGATACGCAGTATTTT
once	TRBV7-2	NA	TRBJ1-1	CASSRPSGYTEAFF	TGTGCCAGCAGCCGGCCCTCAGGGTACACTGAAGCTTTCTTT
many	TRBV3-1	TRBD1	TRBJ1-1	CGSRDRGNTEAFF	TGTGGGTCCCGGGACAGGGGGAACACTGAAGCTTTCTTT
many	TRBV20-1	TRBD2	TRBJ2-1	CSARDLLAGTNEQFF	TGCAGTGCTAGAGATTTGCTAGCGGGGACCAATGAGCAGTTCTTC
NA	TRBV6-2/TRBV6-3	TRBD1	TRBJ1-2	CASRQGTEDGYTF	TGTGCCAGCAGACAGGGGACAGAGGATGGCTACACCTTC
NA	TRBV6-5	TRBD2	TRBJ2-1	CASSHSGTSVSGEQFF	TGTGCCAGCAGTCACTCCGGGACTAGCGTTAGCGGTGAGCAGTTCTTC
many	TRBV20-1	NA	TRBJ2-1	CSASPRDEQFF	TGCAGTGCTAGCCCGCGCGATGAGCAGTTCTTC
few	TRBV20-1	NA	TRBJ1-2	CTAAGGMAYGYTF	TGCACTGCAGCCGGCGGTATGGCTTATGGCTACACCTTC
many	TRBV12-5	TRBD2	TRBJ2-2	CASGLALRGLAAHTNTGELFF	TGTGCTAGTGGTTTGGCACTTAGGGGACTAGCGGCACATACGAACACCGGGGAGCTGTTTTTT
few	TRBV7-9	NA	TRBJ2-5	CASSPLRAYQETQYF	TGTGCCAGCAGCCCCCTTCGGGCGTACCAAGAGACCCAGTACTTC
NA	TRBV28	NA	TRBJ2-7	CASSLNSASSYEQYF	TGTGCCAGCAGTTTAAACAGTGCCTCCTCCTACGAGCAGTACTTC
NA	TRBV24-1	NA	TRBJ2-3	CATSDDEARMADTQYF	TGTGCCACCAGTGACGACGAAGCTAGAATGGCAGATACGCAGTATTTT